Presented here are 23 T cell receptor beta chains from one specimen sequenced in a study of T-cell memory formation after mild COVID-19. TCRdb processed the 5' RACE reads anew with MiXCR; each CDR3 protein has one entry. Here the sample spans around 300,000 distinct CDR3 sequences, roughly 15% being singletons. Input material: PBMCs or a T cell subset sorted from them (not recorded which). These receptors came from a man between 18 and 29 years old who had mild COVID-19 (a few samples of this study predate the infection). Cell type and time point are not known.

The V call is TRBV20-1, the J call TRBJ1-5; D is undetermined. Trimming left V 0 bases short and J 0 bases short, with 6 bases between. The CDR3 length is 14 residues. The germline V gene encodes CDR1 DFQATT and CDR2 SNEGSKA (reference sequence). CDR3 nucleotide sequence: TGCAGTGCTAGAGAGGGGTATAGCAATCAGCCCCAGCATTTT. It translates to CSAREGYSNQPQHF.

The J gene is TRBJ2-1, the V gene TRBV24-1; TRBD1 might be the D (8 bases). Trimming removed 4 bases at V and 7 bases at J, with 16 bases between. There are 15 residues in the CDR3. Looked up from germline, CDR1 is KGHDR and CDR2 is SFDVKD. CDR3 loop: CATSDNGQGGNEQFF. In nucleotides, the CDR3 is TGTGCCACCAGTGACAACGGACAGGGAGGGAATGAGCAGTTCTTC.

This clonotype was picked up a small number of times. This rearrangement joins TRBV7-2 to TRBJ1-2, with TRBD1 matching 7 bases. V shed 11 bases and J 4 bases; nucleotides not matched to a gene: 10. CDR1 is SGHTA and CDR2 is FQGNSA in the germline V gene. The CDR3 covers 13 residues. The CDR3 coding sequence is TGTGCCGCTTCCCAGGGGGTATCCTATGGCTACACCTTC. Translating gives CAASQGVSYGYTF.

J is TRBJ2-1 and V is TRBV7-3; D is uncertain. Trimming cost V 5 bases and J 2 bases, with 10 bases left between them. Germline loops: CDR1 SGHTA, CDR2 FQGTGA. This CDR3 is 14 amino acids long. The CDR3 is CASSKGKTYNEQFF. The CDR3 nucleotides read TGTGCCAGCAGCAAGGGCAAAACCTACAATGAGCAGTTCTTC.

The chain is built from TRBV27 and TRBJ2-5, with no clear D. The CDR3 extends over 12 amino acids. Germline-derived CDR1 and CDR2 are MNHEY and SMNVEV (reference sequence). V lost 4 bases, J lost 7 bases, and 10 bases lay in between. The CDR3 here is CASSSPGGTQYF. In DNA form, the CDR3 reads TGTGCCAGCAGTTCACCGGGCGGGACCCAGTACTTC.

The chain carries TRBV18 and TRBJ1-5; 7 bases align to TRBD1. Trimming cost V 3 bases and J 11 bases; bases outside gene matches: 7. This CDR3 is 13 amino acids long. CDR1 and CDR2 from the germline V gene are KGHSH and LQKENI. The CDR3 loop reads CASSPTRQGAQHF. CDR3 nucleotide sequence: TGTGCCAGCTCACCTACTAGACAGGGCGCCCAGCATTTT.

The chain recombines TRBV4-3 with TRBJ1-3; D is uncertain. CDR3 size: 14 residues. Trimming removed 5 bases at V and 4 bases at J, with 12 bases between. In germline, CDR1 is LGHNA, CDR2 YSLEER. CDR3 in amino acids: CASSAPGPGNTIYF. The CDR3 region has the DNA TGCGCCAGCAGCGCCCCGGGCCCCGGAAACACCATATATTTT.

This sequence joins TRBV29-1 and TRBJ1-1; no firm D call. Germline-derived CDR1 and CDR2 are SQVTM and ANQGSEA. The CDR3 runs to 12 residues. V shed 7 bases and J shed 2 bases, with 11 bases lying between them. The CDR3 loop reads CSAATVNTEAFF. In DNA form, the CDR3 reads TGCAGCGCCGCGACGGTCAACACTGAAGCTTTCTTT.

This chain connects TRBV19 to TRBJ2-1; 10 nucleotides line up with TRBD2. Germline V CDR1 and CDR2: LNHDA, SQIVND (reference sequence). The CDR3 runs to 14 residues. The J segment lost 9 bases and the V segment lost 2 bases, leaving 4 bases of the junction unmatched. The CDR3 nucleotides read TGTGCCAGTAGTATATCTAGCGGGGGCGGTGAGCAGTTCTTC. Translating gives CASSISSGGGEQFF. Looking up the rest from reference TRBV19 and TRBJ2-1 gives the full variable domain: DGGITQSPKYLFRKEGQNVTLSCEQNLNHDAMYWYRQDPGQGLRLIYYSQIVNDFQKGDIAEGYSVSREKKESFPLTVTSAQKNPTAFYLCASSISSGGGEQFFGPGTRLTVL.

V is TRBV20-1 and J is TRBJ1-5; D may be TRBD1 (5 bases). Germline loops: CDR1 DFQATT, CDR2 SNEGSKA (reference sequence). V lost 4 bases and J lost 5, with 15 bases in between. The CDR3 contains 14 residues. The CDR3 spells CSAKAGVKHQPQHF. DNA for the CDR3: TGCAGTGCTAAGGCGGGGGTGAAGCATCAGCCCCAGCATTTT.

The rearrangement links TRBV7-3 to TRBJ2-7; 13 bases line up with TRBD2. V shed 8 bases, J shed 4 bases, and the junction held 20 bases outside the gene matches. The CDR3 spans 19 residues. Germline V gene lookup returns CDR1 SGHTA and CDR2 FQGTGA. CDR3 residues: CASRPPQGLWTSGGYEQYF. The DNA for the CDR3 is TGTGCCAGCCGGCCCCCTCAGGGGTTGTGGACTAGCGGGGGTTACGAGCAGTACTTC.

This clonotype was recorded many times. The rearrangement joins TRBV20-1 to TRBJ1-2; D is ambiguous. V dropped 0 bases and J dropped 5 bases, with 7 bases sitting between them. CDR1 and CDR2 (germline): DFQATT, SNEGSKA (reference sequence). This CDR3 is 12 amino acids long. CDR3 protein: CSAREKGYGYTF. DNA of the CDR3: TGCAGTGCTAGAGAGAAGGGTTATGGCTACACCTTC.

This clonotype appeared a few times. The J gene is TRBJ1-1, the V gene TRBV12-3 or TRBV12-4; possible D gene TRBD1, 5 bases. The V end lost 4 bases, the J end lost 1 base, and 10 bases lay between the germline ends. The CDR3 spans 14 residues. DNA of the CDR3: TGTGCCAGCAGTTCGTTCGGGGGGAACACTGAAGCTTTCTTT. Translation: CASSSFGGNTEAFF.

The CDR3 DNA is TGTGCCAGCAGTTTGGGGTCGGCGACCGGGGAGCTGTTTTTT. Amino acid sequence: CASSLGSATGELFF. The rearrangement links TRBV12-3 or TRBV12-4 to TRBJ2-2, with no clear D. Trimming removed 3 bases at V and 5 bases at J, with 10 bases between. This CDR3 has 14 amino acids.

This rearrangement joins TRBV27 to TRBJ2-1, with D tentatively TRBD2 (6 bases). The V end lost 10 bases, the J end lost 7 bases, and 17 bases lay between the germline ends. CDR1 and CDR2 (germline): MNHEY, SMNVEV (reference sequence). The CDR3 has 13 amino acids. This CDR3 is CATALMEGNEQFF. In DNA form, the CDR3 reads TGTGCCACCGCCTTGATGGAGGGGAATGAGCAGTTCTTC.

This clonotype has just a few counts. The CDR3 nucleotides are TGTGCCAGCAGTATTGGGACAGCCTACGAGCAGTACTTC. Encoded protein: CASSIGTAYEQYF. This chain links TRBV12-3 or TRBV12-4 with TRBJ2-7; 7 bases align to TRBD1. This CDR3 is 13 amino acids long. Trimming took 5 bases from V and 2 from J; bases not matched to a gene: 3.

Comment on this clonotype: This is likely a read error, given that the CDR3 carries no conserved phenylalanine or tryptophan at its end. No DNA is shown, since the ends of the CDR3 on it are uncertain; the CDR3 is the one TCRdb lists. The rearrangement links TRBV28 to TRBJ1-2. The CDR3 length equals 9 residues, ends included. CDR1 MDHEN and CDR2 SYDVKM come from the germline V gene. The chain's CDR3 is CASGPGCSG.

The chain has TRBV18 and TRBJ2-7; D might be TRBD2 (5 bases). V lost 5 bases and J lost 3, with 17 bases in between. The germline V gene encodes CDR1 KGHSH and CDR2 LQKENI. This CDR3 spans 15 amino acids. CDR3 loop: CASSLTGRPDYEQYF. For the CDR3, the DNA is TGTGCCAGCTCATTGACGGGAAGACCCGACTACGAGCAGTACTTC. Looking up the rest from reference TRBV18 and TRBJ2-7 gives the full variable domain: NAGVMQNPRHLVRRRGQEARLRCSPMKGHSHVYWYRQLPEEGLKFMVYLQKENIIDESGMPKERFSAEFPKEGPSILRIQQVVRGDSAAYFCASSLTGRPDYEQYFGPGTRLTVT.

This clonotype appeared a few times. The V and J genes are TRBV7-2 and TRBJ2-7, with D possibly called TRBD1 or TRBD2 (5 bases each). Germline assignment: CDR1 SGHTA and CDR2 FQGNSA. The CDR3 sequence is 14 residues long. Trimming took 5 bases from V and 4 from J, leaving 15 bases between them. The CDR3 region is CASSGTGPPYEQYF. The CDR3 nucleotides read TGTGCCAGCAGCGGAACGGGACCACCTTACGAGCAGTACTTC.

Only a few counts were recorded for this clonotype. V usage is TRBV9 and J usage is TRBJ2-7; no clear D. Germline-derived CDR1 and CDR2 are SGDLS and YYNGEE. This CDR3 spans 15 amino acids. V lost 0 bases and J 3 bases, leaving 13 bases between the germline ends. CDR3 bases: TGTGCCAGCAGCGTAGCGGCAGGTGACCTCTACGAGCAGTACTTC. This encodes CASSVAAGDLYEQYF. The whole variable domain, filled in from reference TRBV9 and TRBJ2-7, reads DSGVTQTPKHLITATGQRVTLRCSPRSGDLSVYWYQQSLDQGLQFLIQYYNGEERAKGNILERFSAQQFPDLHSELNLSSLELGDSALYFCASSVAAGDLYEQYFGPGTRLTVT.

The genes are TRBV27 and TRBJ1-6; 8 nucleotides align to TRBD1. CDR3 size: 14 residues. In germline, CDR1 is MNHEY, CDR2 SMNVEV (reference sequence). Germline trimming cut 6 bases from V and 10 bases from J; bases unmatched to any gene: 8. For the CDR3, the DNA is TGTGCCAGCAGCTGGACAGGGACGCGATCACCCCTCCACTTT. Protein: CASSWTGTRSPLHF.

This clonotype came up many times. This chain connects TRBV12-3 or TRBV12-4 to TRBJ2-7; D may correspond to TRBD1 or TRBD2 (6 bases each). The CDR3 is made up of 13 amino acids. V lost 5 bases, J lost 2 bases, and 10 bases lay in between. The CDR3 region is CASSGGLAYEQYV. In DNA, the CDR3 is TGTGCCAGCAGTGGGGGGCTGGCCTACGAGCAGTACGTC.

The chain links TRBV20-1 to TRBJ1-2; D gene unclear. Germline CDR1 reads DFQATT; CDR2 reads SNEGSKA (reference sequence). Trimming removed 4 bases at V and 4 bases at J, with 19 bases between. The CDR3 extends over 15 amino acids. The CDR3 sequence is CSATSRWTGTYGYTF. CDR3 bases: TGCAGTGCTACTTCCCGCTGGACGGGTACCTATGGCTACACCTTC.